These T cell receptor beta chains were read from a single sample in a study of monozygotic twins with inflammatory bowel disease. TCRdb reanalyzed the 5' RACE reads, giving one entry per CDR3 protein sequence and no DNA. This table holds about 440,000 distinct CDR3 sequences. Sample: blood. The receptors originated from a human donor with ulcerative colitis or Crohn's disease, or a healthy co-twin of an affected twin (not recorded which). CDR3s include the opening cysteine and the closing phenylalanine or tryptophan. The order of the fields is J gene, V gene, CDR3 length, CDR3 protein.

j_call: TRBJ1-1; v_call: TRBV5-4; cdr3_length: 12; cdr3_aa: CASSRDRGNAFF
j_call: TRBJ2-3; v_call: TRBV20-1; cdr3_length: 16; cdr3_aa: CSARDSGPGRGDTQYF
j_call: TRBJ2-1; v_call: TRBV5-1; cdr3_length: 15; cdr3_aa: CASSTRTSGHNEQFF
j_call: TRBJ1-4; v_call: TRBV5-5; cdr3_length: 14; cdr3_aa: CASGFSGANEKLFF
j_call: TRBJ2-1; v_call: TRBV2; cdr3_length: 15; cdr3_aa: CASRELSGEYNEQFF
j_call: TRBJ1-5; v_call: TRBV27; cdr3_length: 15; cdr3_aa: CASSLGGSSNQPQHF
j_call: TRBJ1-4; v_call: TRBV5-1; cdr3_length: 15; cdr3_aa: CASSLSRGGNEKLFF
j_call: TRBJ1-6; v_call: TRBV7-8; cdr3_length: 14; cdr3_aa: CASRAGGHNSPLHF
j_call: TRBJ2-5; v_call: TRBV5-4; cdr3_length: 14; cdr3_aa: CASSLRQDQETQYF
j_call: TRBJ1-3; v_call: TRBV12-3/TRBV12-4; cdr3_length: 16; cdr3_aa: CASSLDELTSGNTIYF
j_call: TRBJ2-2; v_call: TRBV5-1; cdr3_length: 15; cdr3_aa: CASSLVQENTGELFF
j_call: TRBJ2-1; v_call: TRBV11-3; cdr3_length: 15; cdr3_aa: CASSSRLAGGNEQFF
j_call: TRBJ2-2; v_call: TRBV5-1; cdr3_length: 15; cdr3_aa: CASQQGPPDTGELFF
j_call: TRBJ2-3; v_call: TRBV15; cdr3_length: 16; cdr3_aa: CATSRGQGDGTDTQYF
j_call: TRBJ1-4; v_call: TRBV5-1; cdr3_length: 15; cdr3_aa: CASSEGQFRGGGLFF
j_call: TRBJ2-1; v_call: TRBV7-3; cdr3_length: 12; cdr3_aa: CASSLLRDTQFF
j_call: TRBJ1-2; v_call: TRBV11-2; cdr3_length: 16; cdr3_aa: CASSSRGQRADYGYTF
j_call: TRBJ2-3; v_call: TRBV12-3/TRBV12-4; cdr3_length: 13; cdr3_aa: CASTDGETDTQYF
j_call: TRBJ1-1; v_call: TRBV6-1; cdr3_length: 14; cdr3_aa: CASSEASGGGEAFF
j_call: TRBJ1-5; v_call: TRBV28; cdr3_length: 15; cdr3_aa: CASSRLGGGNQPQHF
j_call: TRBJ2-2; v_call: TRBV7-6; cdr3_length: 14; cdr3_aa: CASSLVVRTGELFF
j_call: TRBJ1-5; v_call: TRBV5-1; cdr3_length: 13; cdr3_aa: CASRLTDNQPQHF
j_call: TRBJ1-2; v_call: TRBV7-9; cdr3_length: 12; cdr3_aa: CASSLGEGGPTF
j_call: TRBJ1-2; v_call: TRBV5-5; cdr3_length: 13; cdr3_aa: CASSLAINYGYTF
j_call: TRBJ1-1; v_call: TRBV7-9; cdr3_length: 17; cdr3_aa: CASSPHLGTGLSTEAFF
j_call: TRBJ2-5; v_call: TRBV20-1; cdr3_length: 15; cdr3_aa: CSARDGRRESGTQYF
j_call: TRBJ1-2; v_call: TRBV30; cdr3_length: 13; cdr3_aa: CAWSRQGRDGYTF
j_call: TRBJ2-5; v_call: TRBV7-9; cdr3_length: 16; cdr3_aa: CASSLGHRLTGETQYF
j_call: TRBJ2-2; v_call: TRBV6-4; cdr3_length: 15; cdr3_aa: CASRRDGANTGELFF
j_call: TRBJ2-2; v_call: TRBV7-9; cdr3_length: 16; cdr3_aa: CASSLPGYTEGGELFF
j_call: TRBJ2-3; v_call: TRBV5-5; cdr3_length: 15; cdr3_aa: CASRFYLGSTDTQYF
j_call: TRBJ1-6; v_call: TRBV7-2; cdr3_length: 17; cdr3_aa: CASSLAGQGDRYSPLHF
j_call: TRBJ2-5; v_call: TRBV7-2; cdr3_length: 17; cdr3_aa: CASSLGVAGGPAETQYF
j_call: TRBJ2-1; v_call: TRBV2; cdr3_length: 13; cdr3_aa: CASSAGGALEQFF
j_call: TRBJ2-6; v_call: TRBV9; cdr3_length: 17; cdr3_aa: CASSSRDSHSGANVLTF
j_call: TRBJ1-2; v_call: TRBV20-1; cdr3_length: 14; cdr3_aa: CSARPNPGGYGYTF
j_call: TRBJ2-7; v_call: TRBV7-9; cdr3_length: 14; cdr3_aa: CASSPPGSSYEQYF
j_call: TRBJ2-7; v_call: TRBV6-1; cdr3_length: 15; cdr3_aa: CASTPGPRSSYEQYF
j_call: TRBJ2-7; v_call: TRBV12-3/TRBV12-4; cdr3_length: 15; cdr3_aa: CASSLRGRAIYEQYF
j_call: TRBJ1-5; v_call: TRBV5-1; cdr3_length: 14; cdr3_aa: CASSPEGQNQPQHF
j_call: TRBJ2-3; v_call: TRBV30; cdr3_length: 12; cdr3_aa: CAWSRLGDTQYF
j_call: TRBJ1-1; v_call: TRBV4-2; cdr3_length: 17; cdr3_aa: CASSPVPGQGLGTEAFF
j_call: TRBJ2-7; v_call: TRBV29-1; cdr3_length: 11; cdr3_aa: CSAGHAYEQYF
j_call: TRBJ2-3; v_call: TRBV29-1; cdr3_length: 12; cdr3_aa: CTGRANTDTQYF
j_call: TRBJ2-3; v_call: TRBV12-3/TRBV12-4; cdr3_length: 15; cdr3_aa: CASSFPGGRLDTQYF
j_call: TRBJ2-7; v_call: TRBV15; cdr3_length: 15; cdr3_aa: CATSRDLLAGNEQYF
j_call: TRBJ2-5; v_call: TRBV25-1; cdr3_length: 13; cdr3_aa: CASRGQGFETQYF
j_call: TRBJ2-1; v_call: TRBV11-2; cdr3_length: 15; cdr3_aa: CASSLVQVAYNEQFF
j_call: TRBJ1-1; v_call: TRBV6-2/TRBV6-3; cdr3_length: 18; cdr3_aa: CASSYTRGTGPSSGEAFF
j_call: TRBJ2-2; v_call: TRBV7-2; cdr3_length: 17; cdr3_aa: CASSLRPGTINTGELFF
j_call: TRBJ1-1; v_call: TRBV10-3; cdr3_length: 14; cdr3_aa: CAISPLQEGTEAFF
j_call: TRBJ1-3; v_call: TRBV6-1; cdr3_length: 17; cdr3_aa: CASIDPGQGPSGNTIYF
j_call: TRBJ2-5; v_call: TRBV11-2; cdr3_length: 14; cdr3_aa: CASSSGTRRETQYF
j_call: TRBJ1-4; v_call: TRBV27; cdr3_length: 14; cdr3_aa: CASSYRVTNEKLFF
j_call: TRBJ1-3; v_call: TRBV18; cdr3_length: 16; cdr3_aa: CASSPTAVTSGNTVYF
j_call: TRBJ2-1; v_call: TRBV5-1; cdr3_length: 14; cdr3_aa: CASSPGGPSNEQFF
j_call: TRBJ2-5; v_call: TRBV29-1; cdr3_length: 14; cdr3_aa: CSVEERDREETQYF
j_call: TRBJ2-3; v_call: TRBV28; cdr3_length: 15; cdr3_aa: CASSSPSVDPGTQYF
j_call: TRBJ1-1; v_call: TRBV5-5; cdr3_length: 14; cdr3_aa: CASTAPGGNTEAFF